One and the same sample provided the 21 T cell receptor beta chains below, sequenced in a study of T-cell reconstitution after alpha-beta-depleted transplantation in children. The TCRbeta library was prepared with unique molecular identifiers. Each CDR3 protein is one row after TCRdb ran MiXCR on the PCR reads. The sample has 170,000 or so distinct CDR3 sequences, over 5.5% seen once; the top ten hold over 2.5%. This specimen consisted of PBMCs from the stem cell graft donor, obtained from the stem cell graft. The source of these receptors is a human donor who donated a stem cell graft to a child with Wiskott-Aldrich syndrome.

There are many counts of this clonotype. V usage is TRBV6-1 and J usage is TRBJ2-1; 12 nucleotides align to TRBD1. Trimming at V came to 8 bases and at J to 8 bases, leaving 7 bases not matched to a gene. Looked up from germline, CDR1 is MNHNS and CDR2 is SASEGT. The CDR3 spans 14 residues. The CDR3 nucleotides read TGTGCCAGCGCCCCGGGACAGGGGGCGTATGAGCAGTTCTTC. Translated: CASAPGQGAYEQFF.

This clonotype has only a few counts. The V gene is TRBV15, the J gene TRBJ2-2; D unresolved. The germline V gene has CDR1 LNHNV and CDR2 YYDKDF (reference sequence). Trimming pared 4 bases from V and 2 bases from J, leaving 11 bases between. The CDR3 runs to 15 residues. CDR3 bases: TGTGCCACCAGCACCCGAACCTTTAACACCGGGGAGCTGTTTTTT. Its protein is CATSTRTFNTGELFF.

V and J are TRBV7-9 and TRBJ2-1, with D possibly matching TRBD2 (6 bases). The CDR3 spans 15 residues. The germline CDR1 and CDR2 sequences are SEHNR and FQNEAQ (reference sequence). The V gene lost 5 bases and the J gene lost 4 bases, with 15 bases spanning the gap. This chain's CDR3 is CASSGPGLPYNEQFF. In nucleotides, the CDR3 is TGTGCCAGCAGCGGACCGGGACTCCCTTACAATGAGCAGTTCTTC.

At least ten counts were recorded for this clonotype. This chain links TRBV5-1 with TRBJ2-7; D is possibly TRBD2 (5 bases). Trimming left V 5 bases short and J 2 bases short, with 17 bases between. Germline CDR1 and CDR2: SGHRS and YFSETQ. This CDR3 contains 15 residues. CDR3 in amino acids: CASSPTDWETYEQYF. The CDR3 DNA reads TGCGCCAGCAGTCCCACGGACTGGGAGACCTACGAGCAGTACTTC.

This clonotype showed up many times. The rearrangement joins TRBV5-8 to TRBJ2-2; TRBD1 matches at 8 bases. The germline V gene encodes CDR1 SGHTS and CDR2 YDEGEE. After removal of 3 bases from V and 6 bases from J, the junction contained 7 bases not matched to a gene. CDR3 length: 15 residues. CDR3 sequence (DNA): TGTGCCAGCAGCTCCACAGGACAGGGTTCCGGGGAGCTGTTTTTT. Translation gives CASSSTGQGSGELFF. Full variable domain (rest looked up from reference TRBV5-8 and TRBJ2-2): EAGVTQSPTHLIKTRGQQATLRCSPISGHTSVYWYQQALGLGLQFLLWYDEGEERNRGNFPPRFSGRQFPNYSSELNVNALELEDSALYLCASSSTGQGSGELFFGEGSRLTVL.

CDR3 region: CASSLVVGQGYTF. The CDR3 bases are TGCGCCAGCAGCTTGGTTGTTGGGCAGGGCTACACCTTC. V and J are TRBV5-1 and TRBJ1-2, with D uncertain. The CDR3 extends over 13 amino acids. V dropped 0 bases and J dropped 8 bases, with 11 bases sitting between them. Germline CDR1 is SGHRS and CDR2 is YFSETQ.

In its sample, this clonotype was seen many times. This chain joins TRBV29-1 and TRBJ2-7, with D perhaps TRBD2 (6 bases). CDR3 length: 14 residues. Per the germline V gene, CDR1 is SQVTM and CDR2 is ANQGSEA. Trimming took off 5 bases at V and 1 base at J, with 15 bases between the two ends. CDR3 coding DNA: TGCAGCGTTTGTCCAGGAGCGGGTTCCTACGAGCAGTACTTC. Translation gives CSVCPGAGSYEQYF.

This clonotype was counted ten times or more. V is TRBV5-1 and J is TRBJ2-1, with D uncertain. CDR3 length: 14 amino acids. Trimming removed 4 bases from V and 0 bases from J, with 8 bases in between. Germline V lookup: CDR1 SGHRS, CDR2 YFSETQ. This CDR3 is CASSPSRSYNEQFF. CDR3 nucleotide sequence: TGCGCCAGCAGCCCTTCCCGCTCCTACAATGAGCAGTTCTTC.

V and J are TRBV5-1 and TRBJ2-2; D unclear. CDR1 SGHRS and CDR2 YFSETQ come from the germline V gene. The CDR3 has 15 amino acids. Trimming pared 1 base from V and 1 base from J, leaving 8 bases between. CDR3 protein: CASSLLTGNTGELFF. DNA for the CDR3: TGCGCCAGCAGCTTGTTGACGGGGAACACCGGGGAGCTGTTTTTT.

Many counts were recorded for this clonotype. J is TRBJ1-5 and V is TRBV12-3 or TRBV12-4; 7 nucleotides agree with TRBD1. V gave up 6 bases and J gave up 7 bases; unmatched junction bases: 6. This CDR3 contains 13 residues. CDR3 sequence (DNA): TGTGCCAGCAGAGTCACAGGGGAACAGCCCCAGCATTTT. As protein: CASRVTGEQPQHF.

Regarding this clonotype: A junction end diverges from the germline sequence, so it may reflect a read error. CDR3 bases: TGCGCCAGTAGCTCAGGTGGTGAGTTAGAAGCTTTCTTT. It yields the protein CASSSGGELEAFF. The chain recombines TRBV5-1 with TRBJ1-1; D is uncertain. In germline, CDR1 is SGHRS, CDR2 YFSETQ. The CDR3 is 13 amino acids. Drawing the rest from reference TRBV5-1 and TRBJ1-1, the complete variable domain is KAGVTQTPRYLIKTRGQQVTLSCSPISGHRSVSWYQQTPGQGLQFLFEYFSETQRNKGNFPGRFSGRQFSNSRSEMNVSTLELGDSALYLCASSSGGELEAFFGQGTRLTVV.

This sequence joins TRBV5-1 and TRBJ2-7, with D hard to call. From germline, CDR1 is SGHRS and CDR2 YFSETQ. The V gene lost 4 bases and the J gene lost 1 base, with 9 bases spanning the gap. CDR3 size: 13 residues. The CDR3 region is CASSTTESYEQYF. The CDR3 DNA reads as TGCGCCAGCAGCACCACAGAGTCCTACGAGCAGTACTTC.

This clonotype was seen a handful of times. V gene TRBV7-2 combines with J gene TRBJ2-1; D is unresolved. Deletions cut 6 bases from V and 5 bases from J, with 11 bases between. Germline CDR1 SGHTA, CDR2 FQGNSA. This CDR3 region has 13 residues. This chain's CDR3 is CASSPSRDNEQFF. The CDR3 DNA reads TGTGCCAGCAGTCCCTCTCGGGACAATGAGCAGTTCTTC.

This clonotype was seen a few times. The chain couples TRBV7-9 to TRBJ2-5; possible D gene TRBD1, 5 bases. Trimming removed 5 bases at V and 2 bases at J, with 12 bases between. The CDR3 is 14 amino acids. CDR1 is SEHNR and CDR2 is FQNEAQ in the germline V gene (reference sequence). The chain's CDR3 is CASSLTGSQETQYF. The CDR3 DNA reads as TGTGCCAGCAGCCTCACAGGTTCTCAAGAGACCCAGTACTTC.

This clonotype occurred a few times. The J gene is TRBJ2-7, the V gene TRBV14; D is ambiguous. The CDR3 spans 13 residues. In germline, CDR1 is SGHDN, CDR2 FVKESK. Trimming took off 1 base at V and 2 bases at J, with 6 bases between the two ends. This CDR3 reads CASSQVHTYEQYF. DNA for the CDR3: TGTGCCAGCAGCCAAGTTCACACCTACGAGCAGTACTTC.

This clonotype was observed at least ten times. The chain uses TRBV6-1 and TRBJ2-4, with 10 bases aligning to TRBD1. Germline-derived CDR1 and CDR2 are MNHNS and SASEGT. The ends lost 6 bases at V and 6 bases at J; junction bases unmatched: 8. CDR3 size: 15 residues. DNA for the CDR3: TGTGCCAGCAGCCCGGCCGGGACAGGGGCAAACATTCAGTACTTC. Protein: CASSPAGTGANIQYF.

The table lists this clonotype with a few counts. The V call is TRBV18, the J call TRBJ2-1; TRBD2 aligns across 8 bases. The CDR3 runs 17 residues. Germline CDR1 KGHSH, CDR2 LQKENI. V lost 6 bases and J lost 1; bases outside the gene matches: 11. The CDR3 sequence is CASSVNIAGLSYNEQFF. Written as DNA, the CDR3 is TGTGCCAGCTCCGTGAACATAGCGGGGTTATCCTACAATGAGCAGTTCTTC.

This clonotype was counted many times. CDR3 sequence reads: CASSLSNEQFF. Here the CDR3 DNA reads TGTGCCAGCAGCCTCTCCAATGAGCAGTTCTTC. The chain recombines TRBV7-9 with TRBJ2-1; no definite D call. The length of the CDR3 is 11 residues. Trimming took 5 bases from V and 6 from J, leaving 5 bases between them. Germline assignment: CDR1 SEHNR and CDR2 FQNEAQ (reference sequence).

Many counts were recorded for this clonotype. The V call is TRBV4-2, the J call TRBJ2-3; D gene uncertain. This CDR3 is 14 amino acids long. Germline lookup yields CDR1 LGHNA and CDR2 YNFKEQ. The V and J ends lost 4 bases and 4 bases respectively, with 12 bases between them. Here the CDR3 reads CASSPASTADTQYF. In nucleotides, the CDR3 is TGTGCCAGCAGCCCTGCTTCGACCGCAGATACGCAGTATTTT.

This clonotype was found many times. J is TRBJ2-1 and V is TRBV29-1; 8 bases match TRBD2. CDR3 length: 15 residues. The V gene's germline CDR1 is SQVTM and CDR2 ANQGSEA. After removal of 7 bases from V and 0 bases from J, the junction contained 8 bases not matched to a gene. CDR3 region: CSAGELADSYNEQFF. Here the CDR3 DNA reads TGCAGCGCCGGAGAACTAGCGGACTCCTACAATGAGCAGTTCTTC.

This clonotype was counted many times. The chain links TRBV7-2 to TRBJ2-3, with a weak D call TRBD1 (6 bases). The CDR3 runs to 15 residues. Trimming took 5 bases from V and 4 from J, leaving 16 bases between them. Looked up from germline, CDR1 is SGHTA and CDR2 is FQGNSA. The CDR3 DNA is TGTGCCAGCAGCACCGCTCGAGGGGGTGCAGATACGCAGTATTTT. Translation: CASSTARGGADTQYF.